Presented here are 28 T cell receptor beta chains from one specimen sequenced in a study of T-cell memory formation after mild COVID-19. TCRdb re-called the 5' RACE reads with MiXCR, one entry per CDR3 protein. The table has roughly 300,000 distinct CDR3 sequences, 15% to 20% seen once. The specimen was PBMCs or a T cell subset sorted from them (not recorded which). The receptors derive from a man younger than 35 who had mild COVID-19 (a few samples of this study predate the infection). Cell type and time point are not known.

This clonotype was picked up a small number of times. As DNA, the CDR3 is TGTGCCAGCAGCAAAGCCCCCACAGGGGCGGACGAGCAGTACTTC. Encoded protein: CASSKAPTGADEQYF. The J gene is TRBJ2-7, the V gene TRBV21-1; the table's D call TRBD1 went unverified against the DNA. TRBV21-1 is an annotated pseudogene. CDR3 size: 15 residues.

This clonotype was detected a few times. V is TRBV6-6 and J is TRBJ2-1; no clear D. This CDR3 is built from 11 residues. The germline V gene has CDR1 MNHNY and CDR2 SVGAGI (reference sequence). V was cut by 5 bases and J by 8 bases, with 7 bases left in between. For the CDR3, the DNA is TGTGCCAGCAGTAGAGGCCATGAGCAGTTCTTC. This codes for CASSRGHEQFF.

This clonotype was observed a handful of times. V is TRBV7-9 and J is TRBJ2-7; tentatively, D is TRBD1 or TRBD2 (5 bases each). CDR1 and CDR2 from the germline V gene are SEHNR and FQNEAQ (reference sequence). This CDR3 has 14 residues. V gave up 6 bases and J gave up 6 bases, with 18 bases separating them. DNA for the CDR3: TGTGCCAGCAGTGGGCGCGGAGAGGGGCGCGAGCAGTACTTC. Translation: CASSGRGEGREQYF.

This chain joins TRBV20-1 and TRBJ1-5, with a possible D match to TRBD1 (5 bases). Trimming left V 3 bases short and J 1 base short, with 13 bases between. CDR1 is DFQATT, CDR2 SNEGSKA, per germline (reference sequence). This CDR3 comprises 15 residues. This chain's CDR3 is CSASAGGESNQPQHF. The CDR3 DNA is TGCAGTGCTAGTGCGGGGGGGGAGAGCAATCAGCCCCAGCATTTT.

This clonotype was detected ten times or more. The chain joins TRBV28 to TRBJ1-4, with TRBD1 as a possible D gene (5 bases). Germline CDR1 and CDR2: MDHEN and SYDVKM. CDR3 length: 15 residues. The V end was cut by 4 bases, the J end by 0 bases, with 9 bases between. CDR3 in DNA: TGTGCCAGCAGTTCAAGGGACGCAACTAATGAAAAACTGTTTTTT. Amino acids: CASSSRDATNEKLFF.

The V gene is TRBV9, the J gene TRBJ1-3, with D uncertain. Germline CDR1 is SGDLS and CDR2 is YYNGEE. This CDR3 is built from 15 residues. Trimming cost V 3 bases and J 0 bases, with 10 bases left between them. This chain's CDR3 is CASSATSYSGNTIYF. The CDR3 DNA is TGTGCCAGCAGCGCGACGAGCTACTCTGGAAACACCATATATTTT.

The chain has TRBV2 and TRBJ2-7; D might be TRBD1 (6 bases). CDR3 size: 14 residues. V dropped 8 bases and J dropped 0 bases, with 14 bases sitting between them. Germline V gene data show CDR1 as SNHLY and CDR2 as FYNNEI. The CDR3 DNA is TGTGCCAGCCGGACAGACAGGCGCTCCTACGAGCAGTACTTC. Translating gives CASRTDRRSYEQYF.

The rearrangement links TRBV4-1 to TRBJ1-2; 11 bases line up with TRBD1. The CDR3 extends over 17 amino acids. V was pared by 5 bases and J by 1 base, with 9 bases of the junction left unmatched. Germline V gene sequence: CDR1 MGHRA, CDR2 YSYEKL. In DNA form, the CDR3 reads TGCGCCAGCAGCGACGGACAGGGGGCTTTCGGTAACTATGGCTACACCTTC. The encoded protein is CASSDGQGAFGNYGYTF.

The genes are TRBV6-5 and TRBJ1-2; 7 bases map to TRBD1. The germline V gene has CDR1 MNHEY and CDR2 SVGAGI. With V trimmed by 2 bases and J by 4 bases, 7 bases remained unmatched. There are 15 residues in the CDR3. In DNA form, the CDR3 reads TGTGCCAGCAGTTACGGTGGGACAGCCTTCTATGGCTACACCTTC. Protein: CASSYGGTAFYGYTF.

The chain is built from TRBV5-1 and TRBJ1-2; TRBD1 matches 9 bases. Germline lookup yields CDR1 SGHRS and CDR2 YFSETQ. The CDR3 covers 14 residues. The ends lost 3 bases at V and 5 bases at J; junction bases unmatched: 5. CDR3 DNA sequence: TGCGCCAGCAGCTCGGCCGGGACAGGGTATGGCTACACCTTC. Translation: CASSSAGTGYGYTF.

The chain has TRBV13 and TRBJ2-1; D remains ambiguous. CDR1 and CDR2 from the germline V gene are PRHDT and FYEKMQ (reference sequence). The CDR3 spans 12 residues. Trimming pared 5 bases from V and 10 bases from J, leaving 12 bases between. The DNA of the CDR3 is TGTGCCAGCAGCCCCTCGGTAGGGGAGCAGTTCTTC. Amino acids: CASSPSVGEQFF.

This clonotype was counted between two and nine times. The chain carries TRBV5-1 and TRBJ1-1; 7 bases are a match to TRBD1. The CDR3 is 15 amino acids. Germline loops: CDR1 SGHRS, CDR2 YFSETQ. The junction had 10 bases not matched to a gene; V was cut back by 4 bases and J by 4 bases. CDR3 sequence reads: CASSLRQGRFTEAFF. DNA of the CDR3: TGCGCCAGCAGCCTTAGACAGGGAAGGTTCACTGAAGCTTTCTTT.

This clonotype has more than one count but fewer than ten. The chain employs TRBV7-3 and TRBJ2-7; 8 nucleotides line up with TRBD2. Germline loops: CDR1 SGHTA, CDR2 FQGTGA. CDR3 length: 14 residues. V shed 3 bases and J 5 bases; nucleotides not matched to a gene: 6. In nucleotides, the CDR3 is TGTGCCAGCAGCTTCTCCGGGACTAGGGACGAGCAGTACTTC. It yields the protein CASSFSGTRDEQYF.

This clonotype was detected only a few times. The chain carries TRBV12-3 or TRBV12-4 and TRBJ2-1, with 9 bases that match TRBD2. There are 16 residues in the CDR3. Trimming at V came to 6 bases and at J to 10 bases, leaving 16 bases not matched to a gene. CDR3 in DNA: TGTGCCAGCAGCCACACAAGCGGGGGGTCCCGGTACGAGCAGTTCTTC. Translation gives CASSHTSGGSRYEQFF.

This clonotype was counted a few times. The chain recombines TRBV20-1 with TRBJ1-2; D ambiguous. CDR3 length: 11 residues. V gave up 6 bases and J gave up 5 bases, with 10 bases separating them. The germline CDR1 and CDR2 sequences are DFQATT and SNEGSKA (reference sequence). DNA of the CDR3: TGCAGTGCCAGAAAAGATTATGGCTACACCTTC. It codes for CSARKDYGYTF.

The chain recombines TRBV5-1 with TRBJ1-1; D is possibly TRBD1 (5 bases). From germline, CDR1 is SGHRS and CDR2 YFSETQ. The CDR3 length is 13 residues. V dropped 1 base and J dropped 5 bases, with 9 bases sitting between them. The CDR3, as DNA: TGCGCCAGCAGCTTGCGGGGCCGGACTGAAGCTTTCTTT. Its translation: CASSLRGRTEAFF.

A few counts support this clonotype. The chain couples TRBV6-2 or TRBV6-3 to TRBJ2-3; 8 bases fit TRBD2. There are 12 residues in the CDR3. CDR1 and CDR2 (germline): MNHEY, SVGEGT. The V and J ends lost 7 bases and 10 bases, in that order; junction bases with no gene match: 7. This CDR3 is CASTPAGESQYF. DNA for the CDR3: TGTGCCAGCACACCAGCGGGAGAATCGCAGTATTTT.

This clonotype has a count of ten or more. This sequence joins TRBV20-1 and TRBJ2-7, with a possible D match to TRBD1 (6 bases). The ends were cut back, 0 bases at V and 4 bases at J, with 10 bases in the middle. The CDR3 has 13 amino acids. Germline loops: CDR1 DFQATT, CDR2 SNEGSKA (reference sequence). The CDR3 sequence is CSARDPRGYEQYF. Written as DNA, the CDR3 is TGCAGTGCTAGAGATCCCAGGGGATACGAGCAGTACTTC.

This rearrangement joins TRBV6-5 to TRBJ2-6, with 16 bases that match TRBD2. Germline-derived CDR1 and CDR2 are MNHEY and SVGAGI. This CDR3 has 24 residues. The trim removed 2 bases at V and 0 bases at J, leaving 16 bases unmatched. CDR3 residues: CASSYPMGLAGGQLGPSGANVLTF. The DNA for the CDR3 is TGTGCCAGCAGTTACCCCATGGGACTAGCGGGGGGGCAGCTAGGCCCCTCTGGGGCCAACGTCCTGACTTTC.

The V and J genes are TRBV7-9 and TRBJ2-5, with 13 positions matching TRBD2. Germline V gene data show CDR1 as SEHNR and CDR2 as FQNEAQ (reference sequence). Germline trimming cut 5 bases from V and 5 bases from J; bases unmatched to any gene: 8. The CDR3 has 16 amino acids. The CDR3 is CASSPLGLAGRETQYF. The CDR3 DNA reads TGTGCCAGCAGCCCCCTGGGACTAGCGGGGCGTGAGACCCAGTACTTC.

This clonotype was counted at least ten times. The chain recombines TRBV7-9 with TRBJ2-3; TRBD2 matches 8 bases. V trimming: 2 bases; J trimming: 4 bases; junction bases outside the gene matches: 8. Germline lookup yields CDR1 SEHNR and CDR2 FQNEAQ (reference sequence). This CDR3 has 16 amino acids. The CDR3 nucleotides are TGTGCCAGCAGCTTAAGACGGGGGGGCCGGGCAGATACGCAGTATTTT. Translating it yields CASSLRRGGRADTQYF.

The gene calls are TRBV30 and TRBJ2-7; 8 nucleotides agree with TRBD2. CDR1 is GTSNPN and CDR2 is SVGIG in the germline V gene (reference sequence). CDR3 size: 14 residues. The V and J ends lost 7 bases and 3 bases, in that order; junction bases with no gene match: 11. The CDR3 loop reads CASALGSGVYEQYF. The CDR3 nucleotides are TGTGCCTCCGCCTTGGGTAGCGGGGTCTACGAGCAGTACTTC.

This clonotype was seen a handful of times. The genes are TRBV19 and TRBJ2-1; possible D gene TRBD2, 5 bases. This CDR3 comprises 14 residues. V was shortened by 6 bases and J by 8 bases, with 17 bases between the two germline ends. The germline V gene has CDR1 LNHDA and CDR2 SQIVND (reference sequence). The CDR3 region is CASSKHAKRDEQFF. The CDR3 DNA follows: TGTGCCAGTAGCAAACACGCAAAGAGGGATGAGCAGTTCTTC. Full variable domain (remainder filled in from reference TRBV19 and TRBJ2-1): DGGITQSPKYLFRKEGQNVTLSCEQNLNHDAMYWYRQDPGQGLRLIYYSQIVNDFQKGDIAEGYSVSREKKESFPLTVTSAQKNPTAFYLCASSKHAKRDEQFFGPGTRLTVL.

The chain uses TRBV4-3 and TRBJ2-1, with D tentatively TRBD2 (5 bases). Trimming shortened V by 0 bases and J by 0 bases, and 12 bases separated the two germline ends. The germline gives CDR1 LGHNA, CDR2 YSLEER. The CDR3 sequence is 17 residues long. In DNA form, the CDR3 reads TGCGCCAGCAGCCAAGATCGTTTGGGGAGCTCCTACAATGAGCAGTTCTTC. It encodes CASSQDRLGSSYNEQFF.

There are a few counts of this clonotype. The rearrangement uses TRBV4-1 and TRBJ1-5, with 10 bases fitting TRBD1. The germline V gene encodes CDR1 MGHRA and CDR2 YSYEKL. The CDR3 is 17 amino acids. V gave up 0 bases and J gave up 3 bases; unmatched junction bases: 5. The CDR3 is CASSQDPGQGNNQPQHF. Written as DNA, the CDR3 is TGCGCCAGCAGCCAAGATCCGGGACAGGGGAACAATCAGCCCCAGCATTTT.

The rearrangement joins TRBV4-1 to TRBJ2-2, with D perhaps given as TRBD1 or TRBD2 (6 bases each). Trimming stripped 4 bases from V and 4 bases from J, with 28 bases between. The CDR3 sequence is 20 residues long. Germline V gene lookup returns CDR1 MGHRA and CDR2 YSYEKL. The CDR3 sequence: CASSPGTGKGAGYSTGELFF. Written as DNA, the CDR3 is TGCGCCAGCAGCCCCGGAACAGGGAAGGGAGCGGGCTACTCCACCGGGGAGCTGTTTTTT.

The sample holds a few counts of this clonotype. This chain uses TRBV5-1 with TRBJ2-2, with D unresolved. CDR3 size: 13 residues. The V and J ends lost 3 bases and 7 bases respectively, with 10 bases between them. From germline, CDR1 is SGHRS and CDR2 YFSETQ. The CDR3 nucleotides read TGCGCCAGCAGCTACCTTTTGGACGGGGAGCTGTTTTTT. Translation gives CASSYLLDGELFF. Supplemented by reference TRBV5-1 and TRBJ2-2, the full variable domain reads KAGVTQTPRYLIKTRGQQVTLSCSPISGHRSVSWYQQTPGQGLQFLFEYFSETQRNKGNFPGRFSGRQFSNSRSEMNVSTLELGDSALYLCASSYLLDGELFFGEGSRLTVL.

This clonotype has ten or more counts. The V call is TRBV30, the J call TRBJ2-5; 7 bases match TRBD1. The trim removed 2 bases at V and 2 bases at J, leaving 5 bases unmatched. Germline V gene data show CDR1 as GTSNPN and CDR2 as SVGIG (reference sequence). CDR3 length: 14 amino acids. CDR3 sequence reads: CAWSHPTGQETQYF. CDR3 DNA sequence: TGTGCCTGGAGTCACCCGACAGGGCAAGAGACCCAGTACTTC.